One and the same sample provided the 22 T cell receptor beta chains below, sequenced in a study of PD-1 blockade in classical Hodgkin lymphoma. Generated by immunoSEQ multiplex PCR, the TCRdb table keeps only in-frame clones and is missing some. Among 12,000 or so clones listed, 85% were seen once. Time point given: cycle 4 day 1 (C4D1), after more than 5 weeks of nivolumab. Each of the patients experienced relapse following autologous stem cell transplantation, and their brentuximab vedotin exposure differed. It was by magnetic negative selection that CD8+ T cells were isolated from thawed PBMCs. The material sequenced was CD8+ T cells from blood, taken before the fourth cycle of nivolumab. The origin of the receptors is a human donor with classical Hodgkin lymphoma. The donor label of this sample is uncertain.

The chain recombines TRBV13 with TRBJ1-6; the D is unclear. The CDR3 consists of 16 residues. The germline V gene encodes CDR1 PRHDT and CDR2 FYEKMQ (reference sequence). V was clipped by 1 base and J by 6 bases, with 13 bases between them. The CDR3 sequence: CASSLDGVGSNSPLHF. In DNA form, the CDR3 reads TGTGCCAGCAGCTTAGACGGGGTAGGGAGTAATTCACCCCTCCACTTT.

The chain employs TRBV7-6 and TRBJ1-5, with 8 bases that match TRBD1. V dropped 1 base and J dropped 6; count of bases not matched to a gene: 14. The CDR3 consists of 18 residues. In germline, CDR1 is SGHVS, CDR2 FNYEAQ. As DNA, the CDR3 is TGTGCCAGCAGCTTAGATCCGGGAGGCAGGGGGCATTTTCAGCCCCAGCATTTT. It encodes CASSLDPGGRGHFQPQHF.

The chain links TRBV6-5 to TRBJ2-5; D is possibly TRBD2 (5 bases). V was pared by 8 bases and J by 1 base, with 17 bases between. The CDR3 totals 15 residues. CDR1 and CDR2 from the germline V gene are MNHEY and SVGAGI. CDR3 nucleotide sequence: TGTGCCAGCGGTTCTGAGGGAGCGCTCCAAGAGACCCAGTACTTC. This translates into CASGSEGALQETQYF.

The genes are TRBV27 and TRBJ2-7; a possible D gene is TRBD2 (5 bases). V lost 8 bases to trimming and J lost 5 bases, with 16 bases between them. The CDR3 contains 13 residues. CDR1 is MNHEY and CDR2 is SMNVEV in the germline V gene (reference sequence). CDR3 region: CASGWTLRHEQYF. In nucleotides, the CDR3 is TGTGCCAGCGGATGGACTCTTCGCCACGAGCAGTACTTC.

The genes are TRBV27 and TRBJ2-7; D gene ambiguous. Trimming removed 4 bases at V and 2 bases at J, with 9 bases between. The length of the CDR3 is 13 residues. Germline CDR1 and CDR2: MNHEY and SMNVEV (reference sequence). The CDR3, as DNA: TGTGCCAGCAGTTGGAGCAGAACCTACGAGCAGTACTTC. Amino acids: CASSWSRTYEQYF.

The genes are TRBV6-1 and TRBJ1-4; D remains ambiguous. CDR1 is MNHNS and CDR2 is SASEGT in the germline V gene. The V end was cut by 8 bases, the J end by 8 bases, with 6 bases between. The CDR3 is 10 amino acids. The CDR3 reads CASQTEKLFF. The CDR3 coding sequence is TGTGCCAGCCAGACAGAAAAACTGTTTTTT.

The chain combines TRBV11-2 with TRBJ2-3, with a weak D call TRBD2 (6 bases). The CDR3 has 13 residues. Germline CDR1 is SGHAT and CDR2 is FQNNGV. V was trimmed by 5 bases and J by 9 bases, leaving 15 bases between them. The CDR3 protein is CASSTARRGTQYF. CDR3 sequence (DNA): TGTGCCAGCAGCACGGCCAGGAGGGGCACGCAGTATTTT.

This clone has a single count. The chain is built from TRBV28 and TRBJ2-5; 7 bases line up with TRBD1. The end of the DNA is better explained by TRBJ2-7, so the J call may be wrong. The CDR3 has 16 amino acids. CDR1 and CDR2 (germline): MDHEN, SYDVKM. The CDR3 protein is CASSYDSTGLLDEQYF. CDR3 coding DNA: TGTGCCAGCAGTTACGACTCGACAGGGTTGCTCGACGAGCAGTACTTC.

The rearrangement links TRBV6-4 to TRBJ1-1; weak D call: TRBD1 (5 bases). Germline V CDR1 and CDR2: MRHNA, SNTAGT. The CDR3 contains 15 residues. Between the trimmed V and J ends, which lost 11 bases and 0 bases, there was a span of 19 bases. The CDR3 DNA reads TGTGCCCGCACGGGGGGACGTTTAATGAACACTGAAGCTTTCTTT. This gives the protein CARTGGRLMNTEAFF.

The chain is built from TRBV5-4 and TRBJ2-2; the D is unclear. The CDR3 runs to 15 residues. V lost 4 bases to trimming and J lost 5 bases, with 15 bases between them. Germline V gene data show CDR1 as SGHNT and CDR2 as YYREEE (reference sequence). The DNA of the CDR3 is TGTGCCAGCAGCGTCGCTAGGGTGGGAACCGGGGAGCTGTTTTTT. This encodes CASSVARVGTGELFF.

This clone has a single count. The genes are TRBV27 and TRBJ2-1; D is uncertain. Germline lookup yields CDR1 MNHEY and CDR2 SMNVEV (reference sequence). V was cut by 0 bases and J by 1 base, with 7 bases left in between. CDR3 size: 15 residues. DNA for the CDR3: TGTGCCAGCAGTTTATCTAACGATTCCTACAATGAGCAGTTCTTC. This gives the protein CASSLSNDSYNEQFF.

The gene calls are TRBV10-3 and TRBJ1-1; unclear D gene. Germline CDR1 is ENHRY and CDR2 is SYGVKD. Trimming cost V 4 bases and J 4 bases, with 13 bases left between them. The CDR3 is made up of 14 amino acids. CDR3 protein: CAISGTQAITEAFF. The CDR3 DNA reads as TGTGCCATCAGTGGGACGCAGGCGATCACTGAAGCTTTCTTT.

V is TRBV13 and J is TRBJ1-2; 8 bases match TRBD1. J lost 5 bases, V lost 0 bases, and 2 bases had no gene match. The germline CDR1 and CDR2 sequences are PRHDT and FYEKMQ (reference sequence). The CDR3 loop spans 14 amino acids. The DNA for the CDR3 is TGTGCCAGCAGCTTAGGGACAGGGGAGTATGGCTACACCTTC. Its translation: CASSLGTGEYGYTF.

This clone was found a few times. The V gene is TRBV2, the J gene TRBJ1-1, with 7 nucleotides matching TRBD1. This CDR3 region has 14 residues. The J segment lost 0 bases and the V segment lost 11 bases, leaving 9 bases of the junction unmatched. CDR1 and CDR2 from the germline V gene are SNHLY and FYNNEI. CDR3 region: CAGRDREMNTEAFF. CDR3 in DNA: TGTGCCGGCCGCGACAGGGAAATGAACACTGAAGCTTTCTTT. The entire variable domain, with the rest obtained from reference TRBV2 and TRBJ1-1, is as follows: EPEVTQTPSHQVTQMGQEVILRCVPISNHLYFYWYRQILGQKVEFLVSFYNNEISEKSEIFDDQFSVERPDGSNFTLKIRSTKLEDSAMYFCAGRDREMNTEAFFGQGTRLTVV.

The chain's CDR3 is CASTKSRSSYEQYF. In nucleotides, the CDR3 is TGTGCCAGCACCAAAAGCCGCAGCTCCTACGAGCAGTACTTC. The chain uses TRBV28 and TRBJ2-7; D unresolved. The V end lost 7 bases, the J end lost 0 bases, and 13 bases lay between the germline ends. In germline, CDR1 is MDHEN, CDR2 SYDVKM. The CDR3 extends over 14 amino acids.

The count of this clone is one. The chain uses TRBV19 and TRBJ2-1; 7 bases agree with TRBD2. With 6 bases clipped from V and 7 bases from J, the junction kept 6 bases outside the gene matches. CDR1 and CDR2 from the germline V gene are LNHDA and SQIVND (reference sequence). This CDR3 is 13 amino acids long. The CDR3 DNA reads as TGTGCCAGTAGCCGGGGGGAGGTTAATGAGCAGTTCTTC. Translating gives CASSRGEVNEQFF.

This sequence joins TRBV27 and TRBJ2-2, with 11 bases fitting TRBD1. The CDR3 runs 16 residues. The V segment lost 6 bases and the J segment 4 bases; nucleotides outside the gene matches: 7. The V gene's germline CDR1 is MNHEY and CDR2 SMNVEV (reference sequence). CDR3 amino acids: CASSPTGTGGTGELFF. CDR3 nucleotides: TGTGCCAGCAGCCCAACCGGGACAGGGGGCACCGGGGAGCTGTTTTTT.

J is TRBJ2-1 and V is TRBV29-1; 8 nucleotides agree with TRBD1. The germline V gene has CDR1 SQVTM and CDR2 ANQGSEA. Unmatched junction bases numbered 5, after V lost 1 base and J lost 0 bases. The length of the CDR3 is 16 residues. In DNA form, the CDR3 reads TGCAGCGTTGAAGCCTCGGACAGGGCCTCCTACAATGAGCAGTTCTTC. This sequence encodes CSVEASDRASYNEQFF.

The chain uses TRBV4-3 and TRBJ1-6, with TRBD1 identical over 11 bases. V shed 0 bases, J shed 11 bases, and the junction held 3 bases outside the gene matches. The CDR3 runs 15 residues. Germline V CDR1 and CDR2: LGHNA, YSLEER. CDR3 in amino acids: CASSQEGTGGPPLHF. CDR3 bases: TGCGCCAGCAGCCAAGAAGGGACAGGGGGGCCACCCCTCCACTTT.

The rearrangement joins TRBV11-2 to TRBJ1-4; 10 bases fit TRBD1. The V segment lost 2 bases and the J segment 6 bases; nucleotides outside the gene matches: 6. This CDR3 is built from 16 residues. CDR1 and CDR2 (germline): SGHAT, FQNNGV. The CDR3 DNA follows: TGTGCCAGCAGCTTATATTTTGGGACAGGGGATGAAAAACTGTTTTTT. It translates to CASSLYFGTGDEKLFF. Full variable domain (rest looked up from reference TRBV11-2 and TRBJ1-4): EAGVAQSPRYKIIEKRQSVAFWCNPISGHATLYWYQQILGQGPKLLIQFQNNGVVDDSQLPKDRFSAERLKGVDSTLKIQPAKLEDSAVYLCASSLYFGTGDEKLFFGSGTQLSVL.

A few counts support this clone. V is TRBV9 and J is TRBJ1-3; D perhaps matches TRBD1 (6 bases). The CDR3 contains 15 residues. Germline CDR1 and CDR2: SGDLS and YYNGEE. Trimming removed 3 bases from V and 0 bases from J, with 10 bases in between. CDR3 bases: TGTGCCAGCAGCGCCGGACAGAACTCTGGAAACACCATATATTTT. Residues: CASSAGQNSGNTIYF.

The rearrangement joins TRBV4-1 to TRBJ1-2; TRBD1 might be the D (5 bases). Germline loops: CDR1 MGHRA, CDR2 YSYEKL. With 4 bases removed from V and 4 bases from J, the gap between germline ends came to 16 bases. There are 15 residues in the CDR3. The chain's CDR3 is CASSPNRDGFYGYTF. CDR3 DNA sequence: TGCGCCAGCAGCCCCAACCGGGACGGATTCTATGGCTACACCTTC.